The rows below give T cell receptor beta chains drawn from one sample of a study of cytomegalovirus exposure and HLA in healthy donors. Generated by immunoSEQ multiplex PCR, the TCRdb table keeps only in-frame clones and is missing some. Of approximately 75,000 clones in the sample, 80% are singletons; the top ten hold under 1.2%. The sequenced material came from PBMCs. These receptors were collected from a male donor in good health and CMV-seronegative. The CDR3 runs from the conserved cysteine through the conserved F or W.

v_call | cdr3_length | cdr3_aa
TRBV7-2 | 13 | CASSLSPGDGYTF
TRBV28 | 15 | CASSEARFTNEKLFF
TRBV10-3 | 12 | CAIGEGAYEQYF
TRBV5-1 | 17 | CASSLGLVTGPYNEQFF
TRBV7-8 | 15 | CASSLMLGRGETQYF
TRBV5-1 | 14 | CATSLGGGHNEQFF
TRBV5-4 | 12 | CASSWGGTEAFF
TRBV5-1 | 14 | CASSLFSGLNEQFF
TRBV5-1 | 14 | CASSEGQQVYGYPF
TRBV4-3 | 15 | CASSQDSGAGQPQNF
TRBV27 | 16 | CASNCPGKGGDDEQYF
TRBV19 | 14 | CASQQDHSGNTIYF
TRBV10-3 | 13 | CASEREPTGELFF
TRBV2 | 16 | CASSDRTGGRYQPQHF
TRBV4-2 | 18 | CASSLASGLTSAQETQYF
TRBV27 | 15 | CASSLSRTGGTEAFF
TRBV12-5 | 13 | CASGLHTNYGYTF
TRBV7-7 | 15 | CASSLGAGASYEQYF
TRBV6-5 | 15 | CASSWRSSYNSPLHF
TRBV7-9 | 19 | CASSQRLFTGGFGANVLTF
TRBV9 | 14 | CASSVGQGAETQYF
TRBV6-5 | 14 | CASSYTYTAYGYTF
TRBV19 | 15 | CASSSEPGLSYGYTF
TRBV12-5 | 15 | CASGLVLSRAGELFF
TRBV6-6 | 15 | CASSYVASGASEQYF
TRBV2 | 16 | CASGRGSLRSNEKLFF
TRBV11-2 | 13 | CASSNQLDEKLFF
TRBV29-1 | 12 | CSVAGGQGGYTF
TRBV7-9 | 11 | CASSWEYGYTF
TRBV30 | 15 | CAWSGGGRASNEQFF
TRBV2 | 16 | CASSEGQGNSGNTIYF
TRBV5-1 | 18 | CASSYGQGKGVGNTEAFF
TRBV4-2 | 15 | CASSRDRGLQETQYF
TRBV28 | 16 | CASSYSSILAKNIQYF
TRBV4-3 | 16 | CASSQDSGGFTGELFF
TRBV28 | 17 | CASSFGDRGRSYNEQFF
TRBV2 | 16 | CASSDVQLLAKNIQYF
TRBV6-1 | 14 | CASSEQGVNTEAFF
TRBV2 | 15 | CASSKERTRTDTQYF
TRBV7-2 | 18 | CASSLVGGGGAMNTEAFF
TRBV7-9 | 12 | CASSKGDTEAFF
TRBV27 | 16 | CASSLYPQSTNEKLFF
TRBV28 | 14 | CASRIQAGRYGYTF